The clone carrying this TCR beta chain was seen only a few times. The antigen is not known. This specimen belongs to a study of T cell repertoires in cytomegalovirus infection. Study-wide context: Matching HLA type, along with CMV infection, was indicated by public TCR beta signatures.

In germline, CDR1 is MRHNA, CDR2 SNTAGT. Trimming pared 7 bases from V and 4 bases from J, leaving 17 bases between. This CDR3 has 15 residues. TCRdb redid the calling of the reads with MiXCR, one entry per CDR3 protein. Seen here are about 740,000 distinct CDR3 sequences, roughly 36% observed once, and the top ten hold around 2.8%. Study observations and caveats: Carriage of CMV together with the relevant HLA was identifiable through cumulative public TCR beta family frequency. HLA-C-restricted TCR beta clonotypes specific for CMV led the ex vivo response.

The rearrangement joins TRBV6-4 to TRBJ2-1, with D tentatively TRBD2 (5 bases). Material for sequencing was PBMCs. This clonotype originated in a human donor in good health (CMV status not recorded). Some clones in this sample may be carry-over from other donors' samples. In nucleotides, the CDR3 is TGTGCCAGCACTAAGGACTTTTCCTCTTACAATGAGCAGTTCTTC. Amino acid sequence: CASTKDFSSYNEQFF.